A single sample gave rise to the 20 T cell receptor beta chains below, sequenced in a study of kidney transplant recipient with SARS-CoV-2 infection. Each CDR3 protein is one row after TCRdb ran MiXCR on the reads. In the table there are 200,000 to 250,000 distinct CDR3 sequences, less than 35% of which are singletons. The source material was a blood sample, sampled at baseline and on roughly day 110 from a kidney transplant recipient. Receptor source: a male patient in his 30s who had COVID-19 and was a kidney transplant recipient. Some T cells may have come from the graft donor.

The rearrangement uses TRBV11-1 and TRBJ1-2; D not resolved. The CDR3 runs 17 residues. The germline V and J ends were trimmed by 5 bases and 4 bases, with 23 bases remaining between them. The germline V gene encodes CDR1 SGHAT and CDR2 FQDESV (reference sequence). The CDR3: CASSRMTKAGKTYGYTF. DNA for the CDR3: TGTGCCAGCAGCCGGATGACTAAGGCTGGAAAGACCTATGGCTACACCTTC.

The rearrangement joins TRBV24-1 to TRBJ2-5; 11 nucleotides agree with TRBD2. CDR3 length equals 17 residues. CDR1 and CDR2 from the germline V gene are KGHDR and SFDVKD. The J segment lost 3 bases and the V segment lost 3 bases, leaving 8 bases of the junction unmatched. DNA for the CDR3: TGTGCCACCAGTGATCAGAGACTAGCGGGGCACAAAGAGACCCAGTACTTC. The encoded protein is CATSDQRLAGHKETQYF.

This clonotype occurred many times. This chain connects TRBV7-8 to TRBJ1-5, with 7 bases identical to TRBD1. The V segment lost 4 bases and the J segment 4 bases; nucleotides outside the gene matches: 7. The CDR3 has 15 amino acids. Germline V gene sequence: CDR1 SGHVS, CDR2 FQNEAQ. In nucleotides, the CDR3 is TGTGCCAGCAGCTCGTCGGGACAGAAAAATCAGCCCCAGCATTTT. It is translated as CASSSSGQKNQPQHF. The whole variable domain, remainder taken from reference TRBV7-8 and TRBJ1-5, is GAGVSQSPRYKVAKRGQDVALRCDPISGHVSLFWYQQALGQGPEFLTYFQNEAQLDKSGLPSDRFFAERPEGSVSTLKIQRTQQEDSAVYLCASSSSGQKNQPQHFGDGTRLSIL.

This clonotype was counted at least ten times. The chain carries TRBV6-2 or TRBV6-3 and TRBJ1-4; D perhaps matches TRBD1 (5 bases). The CDR3 has 15 amino acids. The ends were cut back, 5 bases at V and 5 bases at J, with 15 bases in the middle. The V gene's germline CDR1 is MNHEY and CDR2 SVGEGT. The CDR3 DNA follows: TGTGCCAGCAGTCCCCCAGGGTCGCGAAATGAAAAACTGTTTTTT. Encoded protein: CASSPPGSRNEKLFF.

The table lists this clonotype with a few counts. The chain recombines TRBV19 with TRBJ2-2; unclear D gene. The CDR3 length is 13 residues. CDR1 is LNHDA, CDR2 SQIVND, per germline (reference sequence). V was shortened by 1 base and J by 3 bases, with 3 bases between the two germline ends. Here the CDR3 reads CASSIVHTGELFF. DNA of the CDR3: TGTGCCAGTAGTATAGTGCACACCGGGGAGCTGTTTTTT.

This clonotype has a count of ten or more. In DNA, the CDR3 is TGCGCCAGCAGCTTGGTGGGGACAGGGGGAATTTCCACCGGCGAGCAGTACTTC. Amino acid sequence: CASSLVGTGGISTGEQYF. This chain connects TRBV5-1 to TRBJ2-7; 11 bases are a match to TRBD1. With V trimmed by 0 bases and J by 6 bases, 14 bases remained unmatched. The CDR3 length is 18 residues. The germline V gene has CDR1 SGHRS and CDR2 YFSETQ.

The genes are TRBV5-1 and TRBJ2-4, with D possibly TRBD1 on 5 matching bases. CDR1 is SGHRS, CDR2 YFSETQ, per germline. This CDR3 has 16 amino acids. Trimming pared 0 bases from V and 0 bases from J, leaving 10 bases between. CDR3 coding DNA: TGCGCCAGCAGCTTGGGACGGACACTAGCCAAAAACATTCAGTACTTC. This codes for CASSLGRTLAKNIQYF.

The table lists this clonotype with a few counts. Since a much larger clone is just one base distant, this may be a read error. The chain joins TRBV3-1 to TRBJ1-2; D ambiguous. Germline CDR1 reads LGHDT; CDR2 reads YNNKEL (reference sequence). This CDR3 region has 17 residues. Trimming shortened V by 5 bases and J by 4 bases, and 23 bases separated the two germline ends. This chain's CDR3 is CASSERITPRKTYGYTF. CDR3 DNA sequence: TGTGCCAGCAGCGAACGTATCACCCCTCGAAAGACCTATGGCTACACCTTC.

About this clonotype: With a much larger clone just one base away, this may be a read error. V is TRBV7-9 and J is TRBJ1-2; D call uncertain. The CDR3 has 17 amino acids. Germline V gene data show CDR1 as SEHNR and CDR2 as FQNEAQ (reference sequence). Trimming left V 5 bases short and J 4 bases short, with 23 bases between. The chain's CDR3 is CASSTTKYYGKTYGYTF. CDR3 coding DNA: TGTGCCAGCAGCACCACGAAATACTATGGAAAGACCTATGGCTACACCTTC.

This clonotype was seen many times. The chain couples TRBV24-1 to TRBJ1-1; 8 bases map to TRBD1. Germline loops: CDR1 KGHDR, CDR2 SFDVKD. Losses at the gene ends were 4 bases for V and 6 bases for J; bases not matched to a gene: 6. The CDR3 runs to 14 residues. DNA for the CDR3: TGTGCCACCAGTGACCCCAGGGGGCCCCCTGAAGCTTTCTTT. Residues: CATSDPRGPPEAFF.

This clonotype was seen repeatedly, ten times or more. The chain couples TRBV9 to TRBJ1-2, with a weak D call TRBD1 (6 bases). Germline V gene sequence: CDR1 SGDLS, CDR2 YYNGEE. The V gene lost 6 bases and the J gene lost 4 bases, with 22 bases spanning the gap. The CDR3 consists of 16 residues. This CDR3 reads CASNTGYSRKTYGYTF. CDR3 coding DNA: TGTGCCAGCAACACAGGGTACTCAAGAAAGACCTATGGCTACACCTTC.

On this clonotype: Since a much larger clone is just one base distant, this may be a read error. The rearrangement joins TRBV11-2 to TRBJ1-1; D possibly corresponds to TRBD1 (6 bases). This CDR3 region has 16 residues. Germline CDR1 SGHAT, CDR2 FQNNGV. Trimming took off 4 bases at V and 3 bases at J, with 18 bases between the two ends. The CDR3 spells CASSSGGGTMHTEAFF. The CDR3 DNA reads as TGTGCCAGCAGCTCCGGAGGGGGTACAATGCACACTGAAGCTTTCTTT.

This clonotype was detected ten times or more. The CDR3 protein is CSATAGDSGYTF. CDR3 in DNA: TGCAGTGCAACGGCAGGGGATAGTGGCTACACCTTC. The genes are TRBV20-1 and TRBJ1-2; D might be TRBD1 (6 bases). Trimming left V 6 bases short and J 7 bases short, with 15 bases between. The length of the CDR3 is 12 residues. Germline loops: CDR1 DFQATT, CDR2 SNEGSKA (reference sequence).

This clonotype appeared many times. The chain recombines TRBV15 with TRBJ2-3; D perhaps matches TRBD2 (6 bases). The germline V gene encodes CDR1 LNHNV and CDR2 YYDKDF (reference sequence). This CDR3 contains 16 residues. V lost 0 bases to trimming and J lost 6 bases, with 16 bases between them. CDR3 sequence: CATSREWQGGDDTQYF. The CDR3, as DNA: TGTGCCACCAGCAGAGAGTGGCAGGGAGGTGACGATACGCAGTATTTT.

This clonotype was seen many times. The chain is built from TRBV7-6 and TRBJ2-7; no definite D call. The CDR3 extends over 14 amino acids. Between the trimmed V and J ends, which lost 4 bases and 0 bases, there was a span of 10 bases. Per the germline V gene, CDR1 is SGHVS and CDR2 is FNYEAQ. CDR3 loop: CASSWTESSYEQYF. In nucleotides, the CDR3 is TGTGCCAGCAGCTGGACGGAGAGCTCCTACGAGCAGTACTTC.

The V gene is TRBV19, the J gene TRBJ2-5; 7 bases match TRBD2. CDR3 length equals 14 residues. The germline V gene has CDR1 LNHDA and CDR2 SQIVND (reference sequence). V trimming: 3 bases; J trimming: 2 bases; junction bases outside the gene matches: 3. The CDR3 is CASSIGGGQETQYF. The CDR3 nucleotides are TGTGCCAGTAGTATTGGCGGGGGACAAGAGACCCAGTACTTC.

As concerns this clonotype: A much larger clone is a single base away; this may be a read error. The conserved final phenylalanine or tryptophan is absent from the CDR3, which likely points to a read error. The J gene is TRBJ1-4, the V gene TRBV18; unclear D gene. CDR1 is KGHSH, CDR2 LQKENI, per germline. The CDR3 totals 13 residues. V shed 5 bases and J shed 8 bases, with 12 bases lying between them. CDR3 DNA sequence: TGTGCCAGCTCAGGAGAGGTTGGGGAAAAACTGTTTCTT. Amino acid sequence: CASSGEVGEKLFL.

Regarding this clonotype: A single base separates this from a much larger clone, so it may be a read error. This is likely a read error, given that the CDR3 carries no conserved phenylalanine or tryptophan at its end. The rearrangement joins TRBV7-2 to TRBJ2-7, with 14 bases aligning to TRBD2. V gave up 4 bases and J gave up 3 bases; unmatched junction bases: 11. Germline CDR1 reads SGHTA; CDR2 reads FQGNSA. The CDR3 spans 18 residues. CDR3 sequence: CASSSPGTSGGKLYEQYL. CDR3 in DNA: TGTGCCAGCAGCTCCCCGGGGACTAGCGGGGGCAAACTCTACGAGCAGTACCTC.

The rearrangement joins TRBV10-1 to TRBJ2-1; 10 nucleotides line up with TRBD2. Trimming took 4 bases from V and 7 from J; bases not matched to a gene: 10. The CDR3 runs 16 residues. The germline V gene has CDR1 WNHNN and CDR2 SYGVQD (reference sequence). In nucleotides, the CDR3 is TGCGCCAGCAGTGGGCCCCTCGCAGCGGGAGGGAATGAGCAGTTCTTC. Its protein product is CASSGPLAAGGNEQFF.

This clonotype turned up a few times. The gene calls are TRBV20-1 and TRBJ2-4, with 7 bases fitting TRBD2. Judging by the DNA end, TRBJ2-7 fits better; the J call may be wrong. Germline values: CDR1 DFQATT, CDR2 SNEGSKA (reference sequence). CDR3 length equals 12 residues. Here the CDR3 reads CSASTSPYEQYF. Here the CDR3 DNA reads TGCAGTGCTTCGACTAGCCCCTACGAGCAGTACTTC.